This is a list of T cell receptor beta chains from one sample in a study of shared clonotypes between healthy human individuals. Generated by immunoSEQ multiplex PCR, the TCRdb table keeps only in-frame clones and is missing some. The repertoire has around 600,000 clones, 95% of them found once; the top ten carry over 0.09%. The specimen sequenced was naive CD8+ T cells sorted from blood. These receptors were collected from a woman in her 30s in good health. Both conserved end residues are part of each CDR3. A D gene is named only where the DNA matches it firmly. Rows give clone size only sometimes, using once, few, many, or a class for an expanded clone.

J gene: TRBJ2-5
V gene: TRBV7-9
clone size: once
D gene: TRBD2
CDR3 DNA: TGTGCCAGCAGCTTCGGGGGGGAGACCCAGTACTTC
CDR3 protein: CASSFGGETQYF

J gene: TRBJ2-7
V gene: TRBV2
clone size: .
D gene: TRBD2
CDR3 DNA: TGTGCCAGCAGTGAAGGCTTTGGGGGGGGGAGCTCCTACGAGCAGTACTTC
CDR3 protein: CASSEGFGGGSSYEQYF

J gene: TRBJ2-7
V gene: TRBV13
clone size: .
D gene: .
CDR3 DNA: TGTGCCAGCAGCTTAGACCTTCAAGACGAGCAGTACTTC
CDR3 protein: CASSLDLQDEQYF

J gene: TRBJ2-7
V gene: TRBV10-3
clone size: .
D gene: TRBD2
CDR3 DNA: TGTGCCATCAGCCCTTTCAGAGGCGGGGGTGCCTACGAGCAGTACTTC
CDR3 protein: CAISPFRGGGAYEQYF

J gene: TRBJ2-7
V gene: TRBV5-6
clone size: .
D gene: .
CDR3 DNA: TGTGCCAGCAGCAGCAACATAGCTCCCAAGTACGAGCAGTACTTC
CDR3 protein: CASSSNIAPKYEQYF

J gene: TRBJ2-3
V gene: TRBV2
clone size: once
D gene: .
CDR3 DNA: TGTGCCAGCACCCGTGACGGACCCACAACAGATACGCAGTATTTT
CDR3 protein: CASTRDGPTTDTQYF

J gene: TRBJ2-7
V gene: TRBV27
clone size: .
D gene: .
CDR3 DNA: TGTGCCAGCAGCTTACAACCCCCCTGGAGCTCCTACGAGCAGTACTTC
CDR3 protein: CASSLQPPWSSYEQYF

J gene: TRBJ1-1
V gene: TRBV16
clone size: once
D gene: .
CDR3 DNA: TGTGCCAGCAGCCAATCCGGGCCCGGGCCCGAAGCTTTCTTT
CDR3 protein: CASSQSGPGPEAFF

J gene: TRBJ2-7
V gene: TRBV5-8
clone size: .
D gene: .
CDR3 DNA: TGTGCCAGCAGCGCAGACAGATACGAGCAGTACTTC
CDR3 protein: CASSADRYEQYF

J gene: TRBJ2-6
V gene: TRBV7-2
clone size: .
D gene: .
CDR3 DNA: TGTGCCAGCAGCTTAGACTGGCCCTCTGGGGCCAACGTCCTGACTTTC
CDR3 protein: CASSLDWPSGANVLTF

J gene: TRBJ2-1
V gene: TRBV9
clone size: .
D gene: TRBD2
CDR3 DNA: TGTGCCAGCAGCGTAGTGAAAACGGGAGCGGGAATCAATGAGCAGTTCTTC
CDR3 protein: CASSVVKTGAGINEQFF

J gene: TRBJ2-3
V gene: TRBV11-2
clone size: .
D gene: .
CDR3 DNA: TGTGCCAGCAGGTTGTCGCGAGATACGCAGTATTTT
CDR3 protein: CASRLSRDTQYF

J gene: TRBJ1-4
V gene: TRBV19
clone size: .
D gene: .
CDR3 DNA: TGTGCCAGTAGTATAGGGTCCAGCCCTAATGAAAAACTGTTTTTT
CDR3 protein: CASSIGSSPNEKLFF

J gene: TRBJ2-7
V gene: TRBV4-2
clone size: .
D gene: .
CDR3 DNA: TGTGCCAGCAGCCAAGAATGGGGCGGGGACTCCTACGAGCAGTACTTC
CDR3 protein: CASSQEWGGDSYEQYF

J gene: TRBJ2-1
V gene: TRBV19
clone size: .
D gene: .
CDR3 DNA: TGTGCCAGTAGTATAGTGGAGCTGACCTCCTACAATGAGCAGTTCTTC
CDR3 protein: CASSIVELTSYNEQFF

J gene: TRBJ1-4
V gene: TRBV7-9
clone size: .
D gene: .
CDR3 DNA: TGTGCCAGCACGGACGGTAATGAAAAACTGTTTTTT
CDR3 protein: CASTDGNEKLFF

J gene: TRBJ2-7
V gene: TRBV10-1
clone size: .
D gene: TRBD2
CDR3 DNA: TGCGCCAGCAGTGCAACTAGCGGGAGCGACCTCTACGAGCAGTACTTC
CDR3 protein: CASSATSGSDLYEQYF

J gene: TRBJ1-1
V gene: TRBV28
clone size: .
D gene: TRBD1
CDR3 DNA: TGTGCCAGCAGTTCCTTCCCCGGGACAGGGGCGGACACTGAAGCTTTCTTT
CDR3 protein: CASSSFPGTGADTEAFF

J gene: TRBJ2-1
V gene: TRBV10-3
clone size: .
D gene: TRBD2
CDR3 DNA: TGTGCCATCAGTGAGTCGGGACTAGCGGGAGCTAATGAGCAGTTCTTC
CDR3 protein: CAISESGLAGANEQFF

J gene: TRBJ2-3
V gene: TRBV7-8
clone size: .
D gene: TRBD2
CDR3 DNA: TGTGCCAGCAGCTCTACTAGCGGGAGGTTAGATACGCAGTATTTT
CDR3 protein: CASSSTSGRLDTQYF

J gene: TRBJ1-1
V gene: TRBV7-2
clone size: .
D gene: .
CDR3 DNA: TGTGCCAGCAGCTTATCCCCCCGGACGGACAAAACTTTCTTT
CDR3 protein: CASSLSPRTDKTFF

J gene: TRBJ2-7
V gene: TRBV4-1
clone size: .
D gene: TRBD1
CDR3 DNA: TGCGCCAGCAGCCGACACGTGTATTCGGCCGGACAGGGTATGGGCGAGCAGTACTTC
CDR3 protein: CASSRHVYSAGQGMGEQYF

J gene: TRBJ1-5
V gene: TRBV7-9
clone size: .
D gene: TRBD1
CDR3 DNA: TGTGCCAGCAGCCAGGGGGGGCGCAATCAGCCCCAGCATTTT
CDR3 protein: CASSQGGRNQPQHF

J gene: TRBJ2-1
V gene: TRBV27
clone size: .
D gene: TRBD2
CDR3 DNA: TGTGCCAGCAGTCTCATCCCGACTAGCGTGAACAATGAGCAGTTCTTC
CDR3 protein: CASSLIPTSVNNEQFF

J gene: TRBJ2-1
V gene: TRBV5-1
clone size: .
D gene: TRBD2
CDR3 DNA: TGCGCCAGCAGCTTGGGACTAGCGGGCCTCTTCTACAATGAGCAGTTCTTC
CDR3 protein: CASSLGLAGLFYNEQFF

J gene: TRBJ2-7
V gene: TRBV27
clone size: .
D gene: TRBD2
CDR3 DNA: TGTGCCAGCAGTCCAATAGCGGGAGGCACCTACGAGCAGTACTTC
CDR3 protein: CASSPIAGGTYEQYF

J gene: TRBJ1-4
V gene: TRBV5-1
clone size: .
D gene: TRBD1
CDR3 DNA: TGCGCCAGCAGCCCCGGACAGGGGGCTGAAAAACTGTTTTTT
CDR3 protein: CASSPGQGAEKLFF

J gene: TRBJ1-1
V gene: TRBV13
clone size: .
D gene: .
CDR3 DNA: TGTGCCAGCAGCTTAAGGAACACTGAAGCTTTCTTT
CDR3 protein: CASSLRNTEAFF

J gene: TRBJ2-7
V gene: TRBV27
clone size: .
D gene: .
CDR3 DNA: TGTGCCAGCTCCCCCAACCGGGGGCGCGAGCAGTACTTC
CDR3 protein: CASSPNRGREQYF

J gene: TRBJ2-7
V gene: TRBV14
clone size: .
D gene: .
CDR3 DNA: TGTGCCAGCAGCCCCCTTTTACTTTCCGAGCAGTACTTC
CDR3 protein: CASSPLLLSEQYF

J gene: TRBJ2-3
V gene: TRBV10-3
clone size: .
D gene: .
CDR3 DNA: TGTGCCATCAGTGACCTGGACCACACAGATACGCAGTATTTT
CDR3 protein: CAISDLDHTDTQYF

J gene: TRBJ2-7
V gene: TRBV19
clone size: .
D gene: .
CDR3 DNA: TGTGCCAGTAGTATAGCTGGGACTGGATACGAGCAGTACTTC
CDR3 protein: CASSIAGTGYEQYF

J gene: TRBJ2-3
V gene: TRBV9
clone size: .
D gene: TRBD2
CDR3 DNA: TGTGCCAGCAGCGTAGACTACGGACTAGGCACAGATACGCAGTATTTT
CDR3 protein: CASSVDYGLGTDTQYF

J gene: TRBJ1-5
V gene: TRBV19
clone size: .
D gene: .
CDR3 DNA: TGTGCCAGTAGTATGGGCAGGGAGGGCCAGCCCCAGCATTTT
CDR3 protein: CASSMGREGQPQHF

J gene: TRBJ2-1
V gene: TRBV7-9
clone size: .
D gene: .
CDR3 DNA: TGTGCCAGCAGCGACCTGACTAAGGGACGGTTCTTC
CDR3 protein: CASSDLTKGRFF

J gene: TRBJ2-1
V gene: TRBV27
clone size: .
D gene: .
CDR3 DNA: TGTGCCAGCAGTCCTCTAGGGGGGGTAGAGCAGTTCTTC
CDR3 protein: CASSPLGGVEQFF

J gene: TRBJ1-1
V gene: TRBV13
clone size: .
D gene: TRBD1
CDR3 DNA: TGTGCCAGCTCCCTGACCGGGACAGGGGGCCGAACTGAAGCTTTCTTT
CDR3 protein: CASSLTGTGGRTEAFF

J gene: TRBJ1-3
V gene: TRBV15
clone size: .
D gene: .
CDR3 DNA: TGTGCCACCAGCACCAGGGTGGGAAACACCATATATTTT
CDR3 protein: CATSTRVGNTIYF

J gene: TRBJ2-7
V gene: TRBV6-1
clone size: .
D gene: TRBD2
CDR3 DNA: TGTGCCAGCAGTAATAGCGGGACCACTTACGAGCAGTACTTC
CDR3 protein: CASSNSGTTYEQYF

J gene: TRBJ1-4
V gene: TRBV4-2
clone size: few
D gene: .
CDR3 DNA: TGTGCCAGCAGCCATTGGGGGATGGGAACTAATGAAAAACTGTTTTTT
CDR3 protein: CASSHWGMGTNEKLFF

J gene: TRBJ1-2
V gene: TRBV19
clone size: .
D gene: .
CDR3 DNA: TGTGCCAGTAGTACTAACTATGGCTACACCTTC
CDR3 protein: CASSTNYGYTF

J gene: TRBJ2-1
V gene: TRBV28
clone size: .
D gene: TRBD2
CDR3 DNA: TGTGCCAGCAAGTACAGCGGGGGGGATGAGCAGTTCTTC
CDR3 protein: CASKYSGGDEQFF

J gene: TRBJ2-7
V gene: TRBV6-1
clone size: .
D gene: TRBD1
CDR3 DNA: TGTGCCAGCAGTGGAACGGGACAGGGAACGTACGAGCAGTACTTC
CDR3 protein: CASSGTGQGTYEQYF

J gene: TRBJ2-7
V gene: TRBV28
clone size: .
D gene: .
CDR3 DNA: TGTGCCAGCAGTCTAGACTACCGGGCCACTGTAGCCTACGAGCAGTACTTC
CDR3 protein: CASSLDYRATVAYEQYF

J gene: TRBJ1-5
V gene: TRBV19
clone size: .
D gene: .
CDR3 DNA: TGTGCCAGTAGTTTCACATACTTCGGGAGCAATCAGCCCCAGCATTTT
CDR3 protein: CASSFTYFGSNQPQHF